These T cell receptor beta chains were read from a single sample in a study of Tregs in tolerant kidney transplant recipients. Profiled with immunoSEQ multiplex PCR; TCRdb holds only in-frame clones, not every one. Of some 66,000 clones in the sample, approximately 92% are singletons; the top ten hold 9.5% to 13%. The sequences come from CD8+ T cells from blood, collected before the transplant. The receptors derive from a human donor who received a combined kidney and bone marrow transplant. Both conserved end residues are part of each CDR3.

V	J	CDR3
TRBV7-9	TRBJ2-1	CASSLAGGTGVTNEQFF
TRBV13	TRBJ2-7	CASSPTVLIAGENYEQYF
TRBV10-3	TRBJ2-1	CAISEIGSIAGPNEQFF
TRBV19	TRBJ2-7	CASSLNRERSYEQYF
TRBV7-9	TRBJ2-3	CASSGRQGTTDTQYF
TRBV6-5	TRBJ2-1	CASTRGKQGHNEQFF
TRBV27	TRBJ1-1	CASSLGGSGQAFF
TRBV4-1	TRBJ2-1	CASSQDAGQEQFF
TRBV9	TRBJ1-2	CASSSTSYYGYTF
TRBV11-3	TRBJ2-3	CASSLFSSGRTNGVFTTQYF
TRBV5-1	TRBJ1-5	CASSLGPGSNQPQHF
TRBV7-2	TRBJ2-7	CASSLGVRTYEQYF
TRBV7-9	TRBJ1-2	CASSLGGVSAWGYTF
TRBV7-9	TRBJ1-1	CASSSEHTNTEAFF
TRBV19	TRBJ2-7	CASSIDLDTYSYEQYF
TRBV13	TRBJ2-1	CASSPRGSYNEQFF
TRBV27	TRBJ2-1	CASSLGMGTSGNEQFF
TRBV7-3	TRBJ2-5	CASSPGVSLGETQYF